Listed below are T cell receptor beta chains from one sample, sequenced in a study of long-term antiretroviral therapy in people with HIV. Data came from immunoSEQ multiplex PCR; TCRdb stores just in-frame clones and leaves some out. The sample has about 20,000 clones, about four fifths seen once. Sequencing was performed on unsorted PBMCs, taken 0.6 years after starting antiretroviral therapy. The receptor set was obtained from a young woman with HIV. Each CDR3 is given with its conserved first and last residue. D genes are given only for firm matches. Only some rows state a clone size, as once, few, many or a class for expanded clones.

>TRBD2|.|TRBV6-1|TRBJ2-3
CASSERRLAGGTDTQYF
TGTGCCAGCAGTGAACGGAGACTAGCGGGAGGCACAGATACGCAGTATTTT
>.|.|TRBV4-2|TRBJ2-2
CASSLLVNTGELFF
TGTGCCAGCAGCCTTTTGGTGAACACCGGGGAGCTGTTTTTT
>.|.|TRBV7-9|TRBJ1-1
CASSRNQWARTEAFF
TGTGCCAGCAGCCGGAATCAATGGGCGAGGACTGAAGCTTTCTTT
>TRBD1|.|TRBV7-9|TRBJ1-2
CASSSAPGTVEGYTF
TGTGCCAGCAGCTCAGCCCCGGGGACAGTCGAAGGCTACACCTTC
>.|.|TRBV13|TRBJ2-5
CASSLGASEETQYF
TGTGCCAGCAGCTTAGGAGCTAGCGAAGAGACCCAGTACTTC
>.|.|TRBV7-2|TRBJ2-7
CASSFVGDPGLEQYF
TGTGCCAGCAGCTTTGTAGGAGACCCAGGGCTCGAGCAGTACTTC
>.|.|TRBV5-1|TRBJ2-3
CASSLAAGPAPTDTQYF
TGCGCCAGCAGCTTGGCAGCCGGGCCAGCGCCCACAGATACGCAGTATTTT
>TRBD2|.|TRBV29-1|TRBJ2-1
CSVVLAGEQFF
TGCAGCGTTGTACTAGCGGGTGAGCAGTTCTTC
>.|.|TRBV6-5|TRBJ2-6
CASRDHSGANVQTF
TGTGCCAGCAGGGACCACTCTGGGGCCAACGTCCAGACTTTC
>TRBD2|.|TRBV7-2|TRBJ2-2
CASSLGLVAGDTGELFF
TGTGCCAGCAGCTTAGGACTAGTAGCGGGGGACACCGGGGAGCTGTTTTTT
>TRBD1|.|TRBV7-3|TRBJ1-2
CASSSQGQGGYGYTF
TGTGCCAGCAGCTCTCAGGGACAGGGGGGCTATGGCTACACCTTC
>TRBD2|.|TRBV7-9|TRBJ2-3
CASSPRLAGALTDTQYF
TGTGCCAGCAGCCCAAGACTAGCGGGAGCCCTCACAGATACGCAGTATTTT
>.|.|TRBV7-9|TRBJ1-1
CASSFTANTEAFF
TGTGCCAGCAGCTTTACGGCTAACACTGAAGCTTTCTTT
>.|.|TRBV7-6|TRBJ2-5
CASSLEGGHLLSETQYF
TGTGCCAGCAGCTTAGAAGGGGGACACCTCTTGTCAGAGACCCAGTACTTC
>TRBD2|.|TRBV9|TRBJ2-3
CASSESGGFPTDTQYF
TGTGCCAGCAGCGAGAGCGGGGGGTTTCCCACAGATACGCAGTATTTT
>TRBD2|.|TRBV7-9|TRBJ2-1
CASSLWVAGVNNEQFF
TGTGCCAGCAGCTTATGGGTAGCGGGGGTCAACAATGAGCAGTTCTTC
>.|once|TRBV19|TRBJ2-7
CASSGTPNMREQYF
TGTGCCAGTAGTGGGACACCAAATATGAGGGAGCAGTACTTC
>TRBD2|few|TRBV27|TRBJ2-7
CASSLSLAGPGYEQYF
TGTGCCAGCAGTTTATCACTAGCGGGCCCCGGCTACGAGCAGTACTTC
>TRBD1|few|TRBV7-9|TRBJ2-5
CASSLGITGEETQYF
TGTGCCAGCAGCTTAGGAATAACAGGGGAAGAGACCCAGTACTTC
>.|.|TRBV19|TRBJ1-2
CASRSRGVDYGYTF
TGTGCCAGTAGATCGAGGGGGGTCGACTATGGCTACACCTTC
>.|.|TRBV9|TRBJ2-3
CASSVVGSNTQYF
TGTGCCAGCAGCGTAGTAGGAAGTAATACGCAGTATTTT
>.|.|TRBV10-2|TRBJ2-1
CASSFTGYNEQFF
TGCGCCAGCAGTTTTACCGGGTACAATGAGCAGTTCTTC
>.|.|TRBV29-1|TRBJ2-1
CSVEKADGSSYNEQFF
TGCAGCGTTGAGAAGGCGGACGGCAGCTCCTACAATGAGCAGTTCTTC